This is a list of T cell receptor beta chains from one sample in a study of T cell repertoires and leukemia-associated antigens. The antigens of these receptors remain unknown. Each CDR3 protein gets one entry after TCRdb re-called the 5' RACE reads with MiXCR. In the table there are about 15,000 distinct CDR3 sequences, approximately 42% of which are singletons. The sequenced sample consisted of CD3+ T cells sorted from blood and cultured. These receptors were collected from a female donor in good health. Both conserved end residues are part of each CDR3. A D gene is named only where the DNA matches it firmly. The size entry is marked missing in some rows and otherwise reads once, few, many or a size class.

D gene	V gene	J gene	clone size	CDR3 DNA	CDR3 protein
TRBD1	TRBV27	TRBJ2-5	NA	TGTGCCAGCAGAAGACAGGGGTGGGGAGAGACCCAGTACTTC	CASRRQGWGETQYF
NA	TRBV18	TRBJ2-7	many	TGTGCCAGCTCACGGGACACGGGATTGGAGCAGTACTTC	CASSRDTGLEQYF
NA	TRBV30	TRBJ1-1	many	TGTGCCTGGAGTCAAGGAGGGGTCACTGAAGCTTTCTTT	CAWSQGGVTEAFF
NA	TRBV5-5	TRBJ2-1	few	TGCGCCAGCAGCTTGGAGGTGGGAAGCTACAATGAGCAGTTCTTC	CASSLEVGSYNEQFF
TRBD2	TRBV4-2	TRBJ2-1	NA	TGTGCCAGCAGCCAGGGACTAGCGGGTGACAATGAGCAGTTCTTT	CASSQGLAGDNEQFF
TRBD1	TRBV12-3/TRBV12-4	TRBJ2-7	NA	TGTGCCAGCACTACGACAGGGGGCACCTACGGGCAGTACTTC	CASTTTGGTYGQYF
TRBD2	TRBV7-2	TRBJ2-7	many	TGTGCCAGCAGCTTCACGGGAGGGCCTCGAAACGAGCAGTACTTC	CASSFTGGPRNEQYF
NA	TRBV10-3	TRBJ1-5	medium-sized	TGTGCCGGCCACAGGGAGCGCAATCAGCTCCAGCATTTT	CAGHRERNQLQHF
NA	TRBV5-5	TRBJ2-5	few	TGTGCCAGCAGCTTCGGGGAAAGTGAGACCCAGTACTTC	CASSFGESETQYF
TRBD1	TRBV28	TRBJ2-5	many	TGTGCCAGCAGTTCCCCCTCCGGGACAGGGGAGACCCAGTACTTC	CASSSPSGTGETQYF
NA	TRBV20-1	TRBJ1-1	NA	TGCAGTGCATGGGAGGGCTCCTACACTGAAGCTTTCTTT	CSAWEGSYTEAFF
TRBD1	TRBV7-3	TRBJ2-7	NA	TGTGCCAGCAACTTAAGTGGGCCAGGGGGCTACGAGCAGTACTTC	CASNLSGPGGYEQYF
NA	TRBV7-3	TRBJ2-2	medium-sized	TGTGCCAGCAGCTTAAGGGGAAACGCGAACACCGGGGAGCTGTTTTTT	CASSLRGNANTGELFF
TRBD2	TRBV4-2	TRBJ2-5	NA	TGTGCCAGCAGCCCATCGGGTAGCGGGCAAGAGACCCAGTACTTC	CASSPSGSGQETQYF
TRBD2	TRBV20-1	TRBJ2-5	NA	TGCAGTGCTGATACCGGGACTAGCGGAACACAAGAGACCCAGTACTTC	CSADTGTSGTQETQYF
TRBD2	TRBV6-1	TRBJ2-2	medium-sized	TGTGCCAGCAGACGAGGACTAGCGGAGATCAACACCGGGGAGCTGTTTTTT	CASRRGLAEINTGELFF
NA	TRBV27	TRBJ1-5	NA	TGTGCCAGCAGTGACCCGGGGACGGCCCAGCATTTT	CASSDPGTAQHF
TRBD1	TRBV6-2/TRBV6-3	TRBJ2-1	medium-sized	TGTGCCAGCACCCAGGGGGTGGACTACAATGAGCAGTTCTTC	CASTQGVDYNEQFF
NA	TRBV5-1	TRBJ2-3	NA	TGCGCCAGCAGCCCCCGCTGGGGGGAAACAGATACGCAGTATTTT	CASSPRWGETDTQYF
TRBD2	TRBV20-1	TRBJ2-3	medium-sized	TGCAGTGCCATGGGGACTAGCGGGGGCATCACAGATACGCAGTATTTT	CSAMGTSGGITDTQYF
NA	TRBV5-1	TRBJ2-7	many	TGCGCCAGCAGCTTGGAAACACGAGCCTACGAGCAGTACTTC	CASSLETRAYEQYF
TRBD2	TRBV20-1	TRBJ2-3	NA	TGCAGTGCTAAGGGACTAGCGGGGCACACAGATACGCAGTATTTT	CSAKGLAGHTDTQYF
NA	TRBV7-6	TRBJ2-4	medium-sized	TGTGCCAGCAGCCACCAGAACAACATTCAGTACTTC	CASSHQNNIQYF
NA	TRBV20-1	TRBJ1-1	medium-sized	TGCAGTGCTAGAGCCGACATATCAAGGGGGGACACTGAAGCTTTCTTT	CSARADISRGDTEAFF
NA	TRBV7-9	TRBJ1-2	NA	TGTGCCGACAGCTCGGGGGACTATGGCTACACCTTC	CADSSGDYGYTF
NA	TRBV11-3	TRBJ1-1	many	TGTGCCAGCAGCTTAGAGTTAAACACTGAAGCTTTCTTT	CASSLELNTEAFF